This T cell receptor beta chain was profiled in a study of T cell responses to AZD1222 COVID-19 vaccine. The table lists this clone with a count of one. Germline V gives CDR1 LGHNT, CDR2 FRNRAP. Unmatched junction bases numbered 7, after V lost 5 bases and J lost 0 bases. This CDR3 spans 17 amino acids. The protocol was immunoSEQ multiplex PCR, while the TCRdb copy is restricted to in-frame clones and leaves out a portion. Among about 160,000 clones, around 90% were seen once, and the ten largest hold roughly 0.98%. This receptor was obtained from an adult who received the AZD1222 COVID-19 vaccine. This material consisted of peripheral blood, taken 28 days after the second AZD1222 dose. The chain carries TRBV12-5 and TRBJ1-3; TRBD1 matches at 10 bases. The CDR3 region has the DNA TGTGCTAGTGGTACAGGACAGGGGGTCTTCTCTGGAAACACCATATATTTT. Protein sequence: CASGTGQGVFSGNTIYF.